The 22 T cell receptor beta chains in this list originate from one sample, sequenced in a study of cytotoxic CD8 clonotypes in ibrutinib-treated CLL. The table came from immunoSEQ multiplex PCR; TCRdb's copy has only in-frame clones and leaves some out. Among 60,000 to 65,000 clones listed, roughly 57% were seen once. This material consisted of PBMCs, taken after 12 months of ibrutinib treatment. The source of these receptors is a human donor with chronic lymphocytic leukemia.

The chain carries TRBV27 and TRBJ1-1; TRBD1 might be the D (6 bases). The CDR3 runs 15 residues. Germline V gene lookup returns CDR1 MNHEY and CDR2 SMNVEV (reference sequence). Between the trimmed V and J ends, which lost 6 bases and 4 bases, there was a span of 18 bases. The CDR3 DNA is TGTGCCAGCAGCCTACAGGGCGCCTGGGGCACTGAAGCTTTCTTT. This gives the protein CASSLQGAWGTEAFF.

V usage is TRBV14 and J usage is TRBJ2-2, with D hard to call. This CDR3 region has 13 residues. Germline V lookup: CDR1 SGHDN, CDR2 FVKESK. V gave up 2 bases and J gave up 7 bases, with 8 bases separating them. The CDR3 region is CASSQTVFGELFF. CDR3 DNA: TGTGCCAGCAGCCAAACGGTTTTCGGGGAGCTGTTTTTT.

The sample holds a few counts of this clone. V usage is TRBV14 and J usage is TRBJ1-2, with TRBD1 as a possible D gene (6 bases). Germline-derived CDR1 and CDR2 are SGHDN and FVKESK. V was cut by 4 bases and J by 4 bases, with 13 bases left in between. The CDR3 contains 14 residues. The CDR3 loop reads CASSPATGFYGYTF. DNA of the CDR3: TGTGCCAGCAGCCCAGCCACAGGGTTCTATGGCTACACCTTC.

The rearrangement uses TRBV30 and TRBJ2-5; TRBD2 agrees at 7 bases. Per germline, CDR1 GTSNPN and CDR2 SVGIG (reference sequence). The CDR3 covers 12 residues. V lost 6 bases to trimming and J lost 3 bases; unmatched junction nucleotides: 4. The CDR3 DNA reads as TGTGCCTGCCGGGCGGGAGAAGAGACCCAGTACTTC. Translation gives CACRAGEETQYF.

This clone was seen just once. The chain couples TRBV9 to TRBJ2-5; D might be TRBD1 or TRBD2, each matching 7 bases. This CDR3 has 13 residues. The V end lost 3 bases, the J end lost 7 bases, and 13 bases lay between the germline ends. Germline V lookup: CDR1 SGDLS, CDR2 YYNGEE. CDR3 protein: CASSGQGGGTQYF. DNA of the CDR3: TGTGCCAGCAGCGGACAGGGCGGGGGGACCCAGTACTTC. Full variable domain (rest looked up from reference TRBV9 and TRBJ2-5): DSGVTQTPKHLITATGQRVTLRCSPRSGDLSVYWYQQSLDQGLQFLIQYYNGEERAKGNILERFSAQQFPDLHSELNLSSLELGDSALYFCASSGQGGGTQYFGPGTRLLVL.

By sample share, this clone is medium-sized. The sample carries other DNA sequences with the same CDR3. The genes are TRBV19 and TRBJ1-2; D not resolved. Germline V gives CDR1 LNHDA, CDR2 SQIVND (reference sequence). The V gene lost 3 bases and the J gene lost 4 bases, with 6 bases spanning the gap. This CDR3 has 12 residues. Here the CDR3 reads CASSISVYGYTF. The CDR3 coding sequence is TGTGCCAGTAGTATTTCGGTCTATGGCTACACCTTC.

The rearrangement uses TRBV6-5 and TRBJ1-2, with D maybe TRBD1 (6 bases). The CDR3 contains 13 residues. Trimming shortened V by 6 bases and J by 7 bases, and 15 bases separated the two germline ends. Germline CDR1 reads MNHEY; CDR2 reads SVGAGI. This CDR3 reads CASRDIQGSGYTF. The CDR3, as DNA: TGTGCCAGCAGAGATATACAGGGCTCTGGCTACACCTTC.

The rearrangement links TRBV7-9 to TRBJ2-2; no firm D call. CDR1 is SEHNR and CDR2 is FQNEAQ in the germline V gene (reference sequence). The V end was cut by 3 bases, the J end by 0 bases, with 14 bases between. The CDR3 has 17 amino acids. The CDR3 DNA reads TGTGCCAGCAGCTTCATCCGACGGATTGCGAACACCGGGGAGCTGTTTTTT. It encodes CASSFIRRIANTGELFF.

This chain connects TRBV7-2 to TRBJ1-4; 9 bases match TRBD1. The V gene end was trimmed by 5 bases and the J gene end by 3 bases; junction bases not matched to a gene: 7. Germline CDR1 reads SGHTA; CDR2 reads FQGNSA. The CDR3 extends over 16 amino acids. The CDR3 region is CASSTGQGRPNEKLFF. The CDR3 DNA sequence: TGTGCCAGCAGCACGGGACAGGGCAGACCTAATGAAAAACTGTTTTTT.

The gene calls are TRBV7-7 and TRBJ2-3; 9 nucleotides agree with TRBD2. The CDR3 contains 18 residues. J gave up 2 bases and V 6 bases, and 15 bases lay outside the gene matches. The V gene's germline CDR1 is SSHAT and CDR2 FNYEAQ (reference sequence). Here the CDR3 DNA reads TGTGCCAGCAGTCCTAAGGGACCAGCGGGAGGATCCACAGATACGCAGTATTTT. The encoded protein is CASSPKGPAGGSTDTQYF. The variable domain in full, with the rest retrieved from reference TRBV7-7 and TRBJ2-3, is GAGVSQSPRYKVTKRGQDVTLRCDPISSHATLYWYQQALGQGPEFLTYFNYEAQPDKSGLPSDRFSAERPEGSISTLTIQRTEQRDSAMYRCASSPKGPAGGSTDTQYFGPGTRLTVL.

The genes are TRBV7-8 and TRBJ2-1; 8 positions match TRBD2. CDR3 length equals 15 residues. V was clipped by 5 bases and J by 5 bases; unmatched bases: 8. Germline CDR1 and CDR2: SGHVS and FQNEAQ. The DNA for the CDR3 is TGTGCCAGCAGCCACCGGACTAGCCCCCACAATGAGCAGTTCTTC. It translates to CASSHRTSPHNEQFF.

This chain links TRBV19 with TRBJ2-7; D is possibly TRBD1 (5 bases). V lost 5 bases to trimming and J lost 6 bases, with 17 bases between them. CDR1 and CDR2 from the germline V gene are LNHDA and SQIVND (reference sequence). This CDR3 has 14 residues. The CDR3 reads CASSQGHGSGEQYF. The CDR3 coding sequence is TGTGCCAGTAGTCAAGGACACGGGTCAGGCGAGCAGTACTTC. Combining the CDR3 with reference TRBV19 and TRBJ2-7 gives the whole variable domain DGGITQSPKYLFRKEGQNVTLSCEQNLNHDAMYWYRQDPGQGLRLIYYSQIVNDFQKGDIAEGYSVSREKKESFPLTVTSAQKNPTAFYLCASSQGHGSGEQYFGPGTRLTVT.

V and J are TRBV20-1 and TRBJ1-1, with 9 bases identical to TRBD1. CDR1 and CDR2 (germline): DFQATT, SNEGSKA (reference sequence). The CDR3 length is 10 residues. Unmatched junction bases numbered 2, after V lost 5 bases and J lost 10 bases. As DNA, the CDR3 is TGCAGTGCTCGGGACAGGGTAGCTTTCTTT. This translates into CSARDRVAFF.

This clone was found once. V usage is TRBV20-1 and J usage is TRBJ2-4; D ambiguous. V shed 2 bases and J shed 13 bases, with 9 bases lying between them. The CDR3 contains 10 residues. Germline values: CDR1 DFQATT, CDR2 SNEGSKA (reference sequence). This chain's CDR3 is CSARILGQYF. The CDR3 bases are TGCAGTGCTAGAATCTTGGGACAGTACTTC.

V and J are TRBV7-2 and TRBJ2-5, with D unresolved. This CDR3 contains 13 residues. In germline, CDR1 is SGHTA, CDR2 FQGNSA. V was cut by 3 bases and J by 4 bases, with 9 bases left in between. CDR3 in DNA: TGTGCCAGCAGCTTCAATGCGTTAGAGACCCAGTACTTC. This gives the protein CASSFNALETQYF.

This clone occurred once. The V and J genes are TRBV14 and TRBJ2-3, with D possibly TRBD2 on 5 matching bases. V gave up 1 base and J gave up 10 bases, with 12 bases separating them. Looked up from germline, CDR1 is SGHDN and CDR2 is FVKESK. The CDR3 runs 13 residues. CDR3 bases: TGTGCCAGCAGCCAAGCGCGGTGGACTTCGCAGTATTTT. This gives the protein CASSQARWTSQYF.

This chain uses TRBV18 with TRBJ2-2; D not resolved. This CDR3 spans 13 amino acids. Germline V gives CDR1 KGHSH, CDR2 LQKENI. Deletions cut 2 bases from V and 7 bases from J, with 8 bases between. DNA of the CDR3: TGTGCCAGCTCACCAAAAGGGAACGGGGAGCTGTTTTTT. Residues: CASSPKGNGELFF.

This clone has just a few counts. This chain links TRBV7-9 with TRBJ1-2; 7 bases match TRBD1. The CDR3 is 14 residues long. Germline-derived CDR1 and CDR2 are SEHNR and FQNEAQ (reference sequence). J gave up 6 bases and V 1 base, and 5 bases lay outside the gene matches. In DNA form, the CDR3 reads TGTGCCAGCAGCTTAGGACAGGGTGGAAATGGCTACACCTTC. The encoded protein is CASSLGQGGNGYTF.

In its sample, this clone was seen a few times. The chain carries TRBV5-6 and TRBJ2-7, with D tentatively TRBD1 (6 bases). Trimming removed 5 bases from V and 1 base from J, with 13 bases in between. This CDR3 spans 14 amino acids. Per the germline V gene, CDR1 is SGHDT and CDR2 is YYEEEE. CDR3 coding DNA: TGTGCCAGCAGTCGTAGTAGGGGGTCCTACGAGCAGTACGTC. It codes for CASSRSRGSYEQYV.

The CDR3 DNA sequence: TGTGCCAGCAGCACCCCGGGGGGGGGCCGAGAGACCCAGTACTTC. As protein: CASSTPGGGRETQYF. This sequence joins TRBV5-4 and TRBJ2-5; TRBD2 matches 8 bases. Trimming cost V 4 bases and J 4 bases; bases outside gene matches: 9. From germline, CDR1 is SGHNT and CDR2 YYREEE (reference sequence). CDR3 size: 15 residues.

The rearrangement joins TRBV9 to TRBJ2-5, with 8 bases matching TRBD2. The CDR3 contains 14 residues. V was pared by 0 bases and J by 3 bases, with 1 base of the junction left unmatched. CDR1 and CDR2 from the germline V gene are SGDLS and YYNGEE. The DNA for the CDR3 is TGTGCCAGCAGCGTAGGGGGACTAGAAGAGACCCAGTACTTC. It specifies CASSVGGLEETQYF.

This chain's CDR3 is CASSENFPGLPGGTQYF. CDR3 bases: TGCGCCAGCAGTGAGAACTTCCCGGGACTACCAGGGGGGACCCAGTACTTC. The chain recombines TRBV10-2 with TRBJ2-5, with D perhaps matching TRBD1 or TRBD2 (7 bases each). The CDR3 sequence is 17 residues long. The V gene lost 2 bases and the J gene lost 7 bases, with 23 bases spanning the gap. CDR1 WSHSY and CDR2 SAAADI come from the germline V gene.